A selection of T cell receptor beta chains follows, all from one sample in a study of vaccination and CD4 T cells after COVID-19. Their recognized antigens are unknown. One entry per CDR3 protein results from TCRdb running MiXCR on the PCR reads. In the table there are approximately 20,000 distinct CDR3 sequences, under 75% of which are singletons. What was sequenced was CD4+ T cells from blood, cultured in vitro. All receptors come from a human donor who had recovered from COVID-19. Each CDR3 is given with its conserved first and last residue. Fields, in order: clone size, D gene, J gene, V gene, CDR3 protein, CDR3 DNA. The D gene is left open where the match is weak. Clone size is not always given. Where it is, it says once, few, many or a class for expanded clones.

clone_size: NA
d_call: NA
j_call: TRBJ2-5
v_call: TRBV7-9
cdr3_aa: CASSLMIGETQYF
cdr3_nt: TGTGCCAGCAGCTTAATGATCGGAGAGACCCAGTACTTC

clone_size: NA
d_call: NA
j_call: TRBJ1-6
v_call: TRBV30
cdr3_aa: CAWSVPGSPLHF
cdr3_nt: TGTGCCTGGAGTGTTCCTGGATCACCCCTCCACTTT

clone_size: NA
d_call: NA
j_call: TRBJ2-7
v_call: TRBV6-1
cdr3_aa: CASSPQGTPSHEQYF
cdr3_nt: TGTGCCAGCAGCCCCCAGGGCACCCCCTCCCACGAGCAGTACTTC

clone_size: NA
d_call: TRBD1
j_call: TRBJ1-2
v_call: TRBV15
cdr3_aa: CATSMGRRGLGYTF
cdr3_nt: TGTGCCACCAGCATGGGAAGAAGGGGGCTTGGCTACACCTTC

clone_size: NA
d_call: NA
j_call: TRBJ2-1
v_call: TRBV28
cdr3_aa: CASSSAQGLVVSEQFF
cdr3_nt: TGTGCCAGCAGTTCAGCCCAAGGGCTAGTCGTCAGTGAGCAGTTCTTC

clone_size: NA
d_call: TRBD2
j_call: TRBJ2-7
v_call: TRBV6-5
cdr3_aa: CASSYGREGTYEQYF
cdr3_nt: TGTGCCAGCAGTTACGGGCGGGAGGGAACCTACGAGCAGTACTTC

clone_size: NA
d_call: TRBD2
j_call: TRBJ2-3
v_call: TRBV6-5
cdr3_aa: CASSYGRAVADTQYF
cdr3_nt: TGTGCCAGCAGTTACGGGAGGGCCGTGGCAGATACGCAGTATTTT

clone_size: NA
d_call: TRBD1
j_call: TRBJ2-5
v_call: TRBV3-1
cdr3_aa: CASSQVTGVGETQYF
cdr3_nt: TGTGCCAGCAGCCAGGTTACAGGGGTTGGGGAGACCCAGTACTTC

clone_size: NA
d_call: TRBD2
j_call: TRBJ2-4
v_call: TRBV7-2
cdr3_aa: CASSPSLERAGGPTGTKNIQYF
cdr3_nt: TGTGCCAGCAGCCCATCCCTAGAGAGAGCGGGAGGGCCGACGGGGACCAAAAACATTCAGTACTTC

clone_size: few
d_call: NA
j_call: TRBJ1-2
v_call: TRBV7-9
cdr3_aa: CASSPGALHYGYTF
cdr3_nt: TGTGCCAGCAGCCCAGGGGCCTTGCACTATGGCTACACCTTC

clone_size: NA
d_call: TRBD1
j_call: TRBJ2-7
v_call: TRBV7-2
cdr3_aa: CASSLGQKTYEQYF
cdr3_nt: TGTGCCAGCAGCTTGGGACAGAAAACCTACGAGCAGTACTTC

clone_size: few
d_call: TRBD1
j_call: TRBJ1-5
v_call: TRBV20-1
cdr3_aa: CSANNRGHQPQHF
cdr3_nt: TGCAGTGCCAATAACAGGGGACATCAGCCCCAGCATTTT

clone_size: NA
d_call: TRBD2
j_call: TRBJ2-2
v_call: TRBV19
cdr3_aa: CASRSGSVGELFF
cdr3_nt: TGTGCCAGTAGGAGCGGGAGCGTCGGGGAGCTGTTTTTT

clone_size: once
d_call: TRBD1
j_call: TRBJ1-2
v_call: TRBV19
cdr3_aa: CASNFERGQGGVYGYTF
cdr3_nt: TGTGCCAGCAATTTTGAAAGAGGACAGGGGGGAGTCTATGGCTACACCTTC

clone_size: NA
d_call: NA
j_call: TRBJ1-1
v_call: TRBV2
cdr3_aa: CASSEVDLGNPEAFF
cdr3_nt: TGTGCCAGCAGTGAAGTTGACCTGGGGAATCCTGAAGCTTTCTTT

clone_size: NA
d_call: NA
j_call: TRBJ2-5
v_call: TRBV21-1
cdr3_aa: CASSNGRGETQYF
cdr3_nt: TGTGCCAGCAGCAATGGCAGGGGAGAGACCCAGTACTTC

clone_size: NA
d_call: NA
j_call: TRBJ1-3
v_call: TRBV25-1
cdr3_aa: CASSPGPHSGNTIYF
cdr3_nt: TGTGCCAGCAGTCCGGGTCCTCACTCTGGAAACACCATATATTTT

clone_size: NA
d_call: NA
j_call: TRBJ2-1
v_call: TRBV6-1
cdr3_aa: CASIRWGYNEQFF
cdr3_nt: TGTGCCAGCATTCGATGGGGCTACAATGAGCAGTTCTTC

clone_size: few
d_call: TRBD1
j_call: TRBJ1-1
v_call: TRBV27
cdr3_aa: CASSLSAGTGDIYAEAFF
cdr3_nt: TGTGCCAGCAGTTTATCAGCCGGGACAGGGGACATATACGCTGAAGCTTTCTTT

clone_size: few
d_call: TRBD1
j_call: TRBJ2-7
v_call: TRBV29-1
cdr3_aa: CSGAGTGGDEQYF
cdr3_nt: TGCAGCGGCGCGGGGACAGGGGGCGACGAGCAGTACTTC

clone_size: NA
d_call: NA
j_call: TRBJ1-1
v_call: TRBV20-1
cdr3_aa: CSASWGRTEAFF
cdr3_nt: TGCAGTGCTAGCTGGGGGAGGACTGAAGCTTTCTTT

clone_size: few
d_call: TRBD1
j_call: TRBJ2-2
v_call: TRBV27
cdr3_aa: CASSLGTGSTGELFF
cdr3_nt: TGTGCCAGCAGTTTAGGGACAGGGAGCACCGGGGAGCTGTTTTTT

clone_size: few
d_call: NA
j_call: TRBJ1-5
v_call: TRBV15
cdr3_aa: CATSRGSPSNQPQHF
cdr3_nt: TGTGCCACCAGCAGAGGGTCACCCAGCAATCAGCCCCAGCATTTT

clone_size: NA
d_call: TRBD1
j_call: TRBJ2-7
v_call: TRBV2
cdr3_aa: CASIRQGMGREQYF
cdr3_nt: TGTGCCAGCATCCGACAGGGAATGGGACGAGAGCAGTACTTC

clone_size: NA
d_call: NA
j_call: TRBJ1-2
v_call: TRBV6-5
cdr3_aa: CASSYIRGGGYTF
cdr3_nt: TGTGCCAGCAGTTACATCAGGGGTGGCGGCTACACCTTC

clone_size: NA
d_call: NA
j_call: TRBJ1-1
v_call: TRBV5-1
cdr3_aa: CASSAEGRRFNTEAFF
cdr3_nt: TGCGCCAGCAGCGCCGAGGGGAGAAGGTTTAACACTGAAGCTTTCTTT

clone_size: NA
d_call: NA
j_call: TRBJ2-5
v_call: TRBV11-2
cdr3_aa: CASSLEGGLFQETQYF
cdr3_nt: TGTGCCAGCAGCTTAGAAGGGGGGCTCTTCCAAGAGACCCAGTACTTC

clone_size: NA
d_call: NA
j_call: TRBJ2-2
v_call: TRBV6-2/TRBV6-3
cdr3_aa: CASSRSPGLNTGELFF
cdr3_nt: TGTGCCAGCAGTAGGAGTCCGGGACTTAACACCGGGGAGCTGTTTTTT

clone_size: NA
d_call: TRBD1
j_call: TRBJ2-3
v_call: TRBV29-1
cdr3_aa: CSAPGGPWDTQYF
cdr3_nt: TGCAGCGCCCCAGGGGGCCCTTGGGATACGCAGTATTTT

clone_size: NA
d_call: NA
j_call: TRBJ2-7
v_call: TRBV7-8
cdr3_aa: CASGGRQADYEQYF
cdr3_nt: TGTGCCAGCGGCGGGAGACAGGCGGACTACGAGCAGTACTTC

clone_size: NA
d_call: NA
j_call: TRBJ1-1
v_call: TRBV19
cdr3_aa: CASSTPGQNTEAFF
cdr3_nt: TGTGCCAGTAGTACCCCAGGGCAGAACACTGAAGCTTTCTTT

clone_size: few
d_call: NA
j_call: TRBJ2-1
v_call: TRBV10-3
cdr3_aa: CAISGGLAASNEQFF
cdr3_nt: TGTGCCATCAGTGGGGGGCTAGCGGCTTCCAATGAGCAGTTCTTC

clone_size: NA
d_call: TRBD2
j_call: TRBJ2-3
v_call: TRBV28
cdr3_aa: CASSLEASGPHGASTDTQYF
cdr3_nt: TGTGCCAGCAGTTTGGAAGCTAGCGGGCCCCACGGAGCTAGCACAGATACGCAGTATTTT

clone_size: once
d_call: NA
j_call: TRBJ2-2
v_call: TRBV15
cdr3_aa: CATSPQAKTNTGELFF
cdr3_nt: TGTGCCACCAGTCCACAGGCGAAAACGAACACCGGGGAGCTGTTTTTT

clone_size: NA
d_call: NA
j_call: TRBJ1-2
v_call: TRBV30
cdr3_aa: CAWSAGFHYGYTF
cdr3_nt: TGTGCCTGGAGTGCAGGGTTTCACTATGGCTACACCTTC

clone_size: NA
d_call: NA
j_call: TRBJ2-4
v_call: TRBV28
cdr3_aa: CASSLSGTPIQYF
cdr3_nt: TGTGCCAGCAGTTTATCCGGGACGCCCATTCAGTACTTC

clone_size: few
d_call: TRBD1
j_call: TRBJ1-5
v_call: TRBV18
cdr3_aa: CASSPGQGVFSDQPQHF
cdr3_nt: TGTGCCAGCTCCCCGGGACAGGGGGTCTTTTCGGATCAGCCCCAGCATTTT

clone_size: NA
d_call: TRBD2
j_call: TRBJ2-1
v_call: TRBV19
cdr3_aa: CASSMRLAALNEQFF
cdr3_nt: TGTGCCAGTAGTATGAGACTAGCGGCGCTCAATGAGCAGTTCTTC

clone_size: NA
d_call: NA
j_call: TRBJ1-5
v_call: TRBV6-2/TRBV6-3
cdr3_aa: CASSYSGAGRHQPQHF
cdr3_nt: TGTGCCAGCAGTTACTCTGGCGCAGGGAGGCATCAGCCCCAGCATTTT

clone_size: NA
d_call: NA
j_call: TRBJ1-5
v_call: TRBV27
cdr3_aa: CASSLNGYRNQPQHF
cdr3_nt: TGTGCCAGCAGTTTAAATGGGTACAGGAATCAGCCCCAGCATTTT

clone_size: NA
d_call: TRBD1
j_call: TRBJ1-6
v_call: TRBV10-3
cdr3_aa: CAISRDRENSPLHF
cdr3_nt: TGTGCCATCTCTCGGGACAGGGAGAATTCACCCCTCCACTTT

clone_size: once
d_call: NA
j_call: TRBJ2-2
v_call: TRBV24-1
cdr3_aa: CATSEPSRGPGELFF
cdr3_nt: TGTGCCACCAGTGAACCGTCCCGGGGTCCCGGGGAGCTGTTTTTT

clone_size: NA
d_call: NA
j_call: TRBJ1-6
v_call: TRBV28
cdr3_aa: CASTRGGGIRSPLHF
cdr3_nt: TGTGCCAGCACCCGGGGCGGAGGGATTCGATCACCCCTCCACTTT

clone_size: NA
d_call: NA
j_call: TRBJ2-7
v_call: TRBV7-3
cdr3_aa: CASSAVANTRYEQYF
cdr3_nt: TGTGCCAGCAGCGCCGTTGCTAACACGCGCTACGAGCAGTACTTC

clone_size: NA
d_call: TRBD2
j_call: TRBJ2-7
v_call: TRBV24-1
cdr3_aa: CATSDSGTSGIGQYF
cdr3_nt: TGTGCCACCAGTGACTCTGGGACTAGCGGGATTGGGCAGTACTTC

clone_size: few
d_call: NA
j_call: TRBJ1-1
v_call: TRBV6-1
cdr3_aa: CASSENLVGTEAFF
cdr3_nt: TGTGCCAGCAGTGAAAATTTGGTAGGGACTGAAGCTTTCTTT

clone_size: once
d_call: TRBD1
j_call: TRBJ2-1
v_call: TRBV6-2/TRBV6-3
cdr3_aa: CASRRQGEYNEQFF
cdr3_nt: TGTGCCAGCCGCCGACAGGGGGAATACAATGAGCAGTTCTTC

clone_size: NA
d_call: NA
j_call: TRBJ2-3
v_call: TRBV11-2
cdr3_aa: CASSSQFWEQYF
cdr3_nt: TGTGCCAGCAGCTCCCAGTTTTGGGAGCAGTATTTT

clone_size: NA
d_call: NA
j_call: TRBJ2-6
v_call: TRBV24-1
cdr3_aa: CATGVNRGRANVLTF
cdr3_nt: TGTGCCACGGGGGTGAATCGAGGCAGGGCCAACGTCCTGACTTTC

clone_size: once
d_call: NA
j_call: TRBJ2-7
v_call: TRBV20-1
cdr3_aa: CSASATGSGYEQYF
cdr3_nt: TGCAGTGCTTCCGCTACAGGTTCCGGCTACGAGCAGTACTTC

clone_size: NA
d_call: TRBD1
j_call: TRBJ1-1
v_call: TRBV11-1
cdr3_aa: CASSPGQGAGGTEAFF
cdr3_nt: TGTGCCAGCAGCCCCGGACAGGGGGCAGGGGGAACTGAAGCTTTCTTT

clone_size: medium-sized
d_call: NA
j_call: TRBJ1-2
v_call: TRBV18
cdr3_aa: CASSPSGRNYGYTF
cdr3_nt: TGTGCCAGCTCACCTTCAGGGAGGAACTATGGCTACACCTTC

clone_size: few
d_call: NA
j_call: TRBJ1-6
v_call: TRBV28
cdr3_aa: CASKLGAPPLHF
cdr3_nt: TGTGCCAGCAAGTTGGGCGCCCCACCCCTCCACTTT

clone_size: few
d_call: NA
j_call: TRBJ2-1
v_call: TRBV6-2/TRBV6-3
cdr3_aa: CASSFVGSRYEQFF
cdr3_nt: TGTGCCAGCAGTTTTGTCGGGAGTAGGTATGAGCAGTTCTTC

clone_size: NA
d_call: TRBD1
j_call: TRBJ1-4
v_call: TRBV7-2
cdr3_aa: CASSSGYTGGPNEKLFF
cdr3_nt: TGTGCCAGCAGCTCCGGCTACACAGGGGGTCCTAATGAAAAACTGTTTTTT

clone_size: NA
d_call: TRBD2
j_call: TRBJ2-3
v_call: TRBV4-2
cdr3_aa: CASSQDLAGGTDTQYF
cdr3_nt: TGTGCCAGCAGCCAAGATCTAGCGGGAGGCACAGATACGCAGTATTTT

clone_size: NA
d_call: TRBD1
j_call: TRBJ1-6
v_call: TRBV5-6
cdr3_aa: CASSRGQGDLLISPLHF
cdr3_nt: TGTGCCAGCAGCCGCGGACAGGGGGATCTACTGATTTCACCCCTCCACTTT